A selection of T cell receptor beta chains follows, all from one sample in a study of post-analysis software for immune sequencing data. TCRdb processed the PCR reads anew with MiXCR; each CDR3 protein has one entry. The table has hundreds of thousands of distinct CDR3 sequences, 55% to 60% seen once; the top ten hold about 11%. Material for sequencing was blood. These receptors all stem from a girl aged 2 to 9 with multiple sclerosis. The CDR3 runs from the conserved cysteine through the conserved F or W. The D gene is left open where the match is weak. Expanded clones are given a class, and other clones once, few, many or no size at all.

d_call | j_call | v_call | clone_size | cdr3_aa | cdr3_nt
TRBD1 | TRBJ1-1 | TRBV20-1 | NA | CSAKKGTALNTEAFF | TGCAGTGCCAAGAAGGGGACAGCCTTGAACACTGAAGCTTTCTTT
NA | TRBJ2-1 | TRBV20-1 | few | CSARDYGHLGGQFF | TGCAGTGCTAGAGATTATGGACATCTGGGCGGGCAGTTCTTC
TRBD1 | TRBJ2-1 | TRBV29-1 | NA | CSVPNRGTYNEQFF | TGCAGCGTTCCAAACAGGGGAACCTACAATGAGCAGTTCTTC
TRBD1 | TRBJ2-4 | TRBV5-1 | few | CASSPWTGRNIQYF | TGCGCCAGCAGCCCATGGACAGGGCGAAACATTCAGTACTTC
NA | TRBJ2-3 | TRBV7-2 | NA | CASSLEVANTQYF | TGTGCCAGCAGCTTAGAGGTGGCAAATACGCAGTATTTT
TRBD2 | TRBJ2-1 | TRBV3-1 | NA | CASSQRASGTSGSGEQFF | TGTGCCAGCAGCCAACGGGCTTCCGGGACTAGCGGGAGTGGTGAGCAGTTCTTC
NA | TRBJ2-3 | TRBV25-1 | NA | CASSDPVLGDTQYF | TGTGCCAGCAGTGATCCCGTGTTAGGAGATACGCAGTATTTT
NA | TRBJ2-5 | TRBV29-1 | NA | CSVGARETQYF | TGCAGCGTTGGAGCTAGAGAGACCCAGTACTTC
TRBD2 | TRBJ2-1 | TRBV29-1 | few | CSVEGAGGHNEQFF | TGCAGCGTTGAGGGTGCGGGAGGGCATAATGAGCAGTTCTTC
NA | TRBJ2-1 | TRBV27 | NA | CASRGLGVEQFF | TGTGCCAGCAGAGGGTTAGGTGTTGAGCAGTTCTTC